This T cell receptor (beta chain) originates from a study of T cell repertoires and Cas9 in healthy adults (dated by TCRdb to the late 2010s). As for the study more broadly: SpCas9-reactive T cells were characterized for multi-effector potency, cytotoxicity and lineage determination within the CD4 and CD8 compartments. Preexisting T cell immunity against the Streptococcus pyogenes Cas9 nuclease (SpCas9) used in CRISPR gene editing was examined in the study. The research as a whole found: Proliferation and function of SpCas9-reactive effector T cells were reported to be mitigated in vitro by SpCas9-reactive regulatory T cells.

Healthy humans served as the donors. Preparation of the library involved the immunoSEQ multiplex PCR assay. This immuneACCESS table, as held by TCRdb, lists in-frame sequences with V and J called but not all clones. Of the missing ones, under half trace to an unresolved V gene in checked studies; the others have no known cause. This sample has 20,000 to 25,000 clones in its table, and roughly 90% of those were observed once. The ten most abundant clones make up roughly 0.69% of the sample. On this clone itself: Its antigen is not yet known. Per-nucleotide qualities are absent, and no much larger clonotype sits a single base away.

CDR1 and CDR2, looked up from the germline V gene, are SGHRS and YFSETQ. The CDR3 runs 13 residues from the cysteine to the phenylalanine. The CDR3 DNA has 39 bases and is translated from base 1. The junction shows trimming of 7 bases on V and 1 base on J, plus 8 bases between the germline ends. The source is a human donor in good health. The chain employs TRBV5-1 and TRBJ2-2; the D gene is unclear. The sample taken for sequencing was CD4+ effector T cells (CD127+, CD25-, CD137-, CD154-) from PBMCs; culture status not recorded. In nucleotides, the sequence is TGCGCCAGCCTTCAACAGAACACCGGGGAGCTGTTTTTT. The resulting protein is CASLQQNTGELFF. With the portions outside the CDR3 filled from the reference TRBV5-1 and TRBJ2-2 genes, the complete variable region becomes KAGVTQTPRYLIKTRGQQVTLSCSPISGHRSVSWYQQTPGQGLQFLFEYFSETQRNKGNFPGRFSGRQFSNSRSEMNVSTLELGDSALYLCASLQQNTGELFFGEGSRLTVL.